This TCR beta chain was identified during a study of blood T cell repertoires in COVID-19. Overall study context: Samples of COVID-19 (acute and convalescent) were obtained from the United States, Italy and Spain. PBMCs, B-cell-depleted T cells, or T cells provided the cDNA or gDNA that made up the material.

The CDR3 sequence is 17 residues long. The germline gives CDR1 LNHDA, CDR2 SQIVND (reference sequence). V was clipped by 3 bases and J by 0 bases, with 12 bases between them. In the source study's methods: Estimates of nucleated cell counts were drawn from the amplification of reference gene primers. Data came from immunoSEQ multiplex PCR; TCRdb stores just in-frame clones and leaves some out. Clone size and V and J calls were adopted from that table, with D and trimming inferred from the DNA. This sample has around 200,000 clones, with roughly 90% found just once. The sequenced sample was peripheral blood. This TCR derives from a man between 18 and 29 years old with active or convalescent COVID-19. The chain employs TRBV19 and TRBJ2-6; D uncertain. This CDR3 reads CASSIQRSSSGANVLTF. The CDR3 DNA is TGTGCCAGTAGTATCCAACGATCCAGCTCTGGGGCCAACGTCCTGACTTTC.